This is a list of T cell receptor beta chains from one sample in a study of metastatic and nonmetastatic thyroid tumors. Through MiXCR, TCRdb re-clonotyped the PCR reads. Of about 10,000 clones in the sample, 10% to 15% are singletons; the top ten hold around an eighth. The sequenced sample was blood. All receptors derive from a female donor with papillary thyroid cancer or a benign thyroid nodule (not recorded which). Some clones in this sample may be carry-over from other donors' samples. Each CDR3 is given with its conserved first and last residue. The order of the fields is clone size, V gene, CDR3 protein. Some rows mark clone size as missing; the rest say once, few, many or name a class of expanded clone.

size: few; V: TRBV14; CDR3: CASSQGSTSTYEQYF
size: many; V: TRBV5-1; CDR3: CASRTPGHNTGELFF
size: medium-sized; V: TRBV9; CDR3: CASSQGGGTEQYF
size: many; V: TRBV20-1; CDR3: CSAGQGNTEAFF
size: medium-sized; V: TRBV6-6; CDR3: CASSYREGTGELFF
size: .; V: TRBV14; CDR3: CASSQEGGIISADLTDTQYF
size: many; V: TRBV5-5; CDR3: CASSLDRAYEQYF
size: many; V: TRBV7-3; CDR3: CASSLGRGQNTDTQYF
size: many; V: TRBV9; CDR3: CASSLTGLNYGYTF
size: medium-sized; V: TRBV5-1; CDR3: CASSLAGVGNSPLHF
size: .; V: TRBV3-1; CDR3: CASSHFWEPGLIYEQYF
size: many; V: TRBV7-9; CDR3: CASSRQGTPIFGEQFF
size: many; V: TRBV20-1; CDR3: CSARKILAGSYEQYF
size: many; V: TRBV10-2; CDR3: CASSVETGGGYTF